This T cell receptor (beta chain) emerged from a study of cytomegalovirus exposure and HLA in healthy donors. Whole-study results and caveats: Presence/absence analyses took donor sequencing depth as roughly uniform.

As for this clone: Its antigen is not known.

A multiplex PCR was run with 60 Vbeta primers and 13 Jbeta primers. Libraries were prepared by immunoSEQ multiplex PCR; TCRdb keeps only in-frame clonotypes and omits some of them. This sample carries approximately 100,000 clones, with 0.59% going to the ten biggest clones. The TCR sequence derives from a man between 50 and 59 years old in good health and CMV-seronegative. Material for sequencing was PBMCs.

CDR3 DNA: TGTGCCAGCACCCCCGGAGGGGACGCCTCCTACGAGCAGTACTTC. This codes for CASTPGGDASYEQYF. This chain uses TRBV11-3 with TRBJ2-7; TRBD2 might be the D (6 bases). V was trimmed by 7 bases and J by 0 bases, leaving 16 bases between them. The CDR3 is 15 amino acids. Germline values: CDR1 SGHNT, CDR2 YENEEA.